These T cell receptor beta chains were read from a single sample in a study of early stage breast cancer tumors. Profiled with immunoSEQ multiplex PCR; TCRdb holds only in-frame clones, not every one. The table includes 5,500 to 6,500 clones, 60% to 85% detected once. Sequencing used normal breast tissue next to the tumor. These TCRs come from a person aged 65-85 years with breast cancer. Each CDR3 is given without its conserved first and last residue. Only part of the rows carry a size: once, few, many, or a class if the clone is expanded.

CDR3 length	V gene	J gene	clone size	CDR3 protein
11	TRBV11-2	TRBJ1-1	.	ASSSLMNTEAF
12	TRBV5-1	TRBJ1-5	.	ASREDGSNQPQH
12	TRBV2	TRBJ2-1	.	ASSVGGPENEQF
13	TRBV19	TRBJ1-5	.	ASSGETGGFQPQH
11	TRBV27	TRBJ2-5	.	ASRSRGSETQY
14	TRBV9	TRBJ1-4	.	ASSSTPTGGDEKLF
10	TRBV9	TRBJ1-2	.	ASSGSRDSYT
11	TRBV7-2	TRBJ2-7	.	ASSSQGNYEQY
13	TRBV6-1	TRBJ2-7	.	ASSEPGTGSYEQY
13	TRBV4-3	TRBJ2-1	.	ASSPGLAGRNEQF
12	TRBV7-2	TRBJ1-4	few	ASSYGTANEKLF
14	TRBV28	TRBJ1-6	few	ASSSPETGRRSPLH
15	TRBV27	TRBJ2-7	few	ASSLSGQIVNTYEQY
14	TRBV5-1	TRBJ2-5	.	ASSPHGGQGGETQY
11	TRBV28	TRBJ2-5	.	ASVGGDKQTQY
16	TRBV6-1	TRBJ2-3	.	ASSASGLAGGGTDTQY
11	TRBV25-1	TRBJ2-7	.	ASSEFGGFEQY
13	TRBV25-1	TRBJ2-2	few	ASGLGTGDTGELF
13	TRBV13	TRBJ2-7	.	ASSLFTSPWDEQY
12	TRBV5-1	TRBJ1-6	.	ASSSGTGGSPLH
12	TRBV28	TRBJ2-7	.	ASSPLRVSDEQY
11	TRBV15	TRBJ2-7	.	ATSRDLTGEQY
11	TRBV30	TRBJ1-5	.	AWSGDRDQPQH
15	TRBV19	TRBJ2-3	.	ASSMNLAGVFTDTQY
14	TRBV9	TRBJ2-3	.	ASSVGGTSGLDTQY
14	TRBV5-1	TRBJ2-2	.	ASSLEGRGNTGELF
16	TRBV7-9	TRBJ1-5	few	ASSRGTGLGYSNQPQH
13	TRBV6-5	TRBJ1-2	.	ASSYSTTGTWGYT
14	TRBV7-3	TRBJ2-1	.	ASSPKEREGRNEQF
15	TRBV11-2	TRBJ2-5	.	ASSLRGGTSSPETQY
13	TRBV5-1	TRBJ1-2	.	ASSDITTGLGGYT
13	TRBV7-6	TRBJ2-2	.	ASSLDRGRTGELF
13	TRBV7-6	TRBJ2-3	.	ASSLAGALTDTQY
13	TRBV28	TRBJ2-7	.	ASSKPGQGAYEQY
13	TRBV27	TRBJ1-2	.	ASSLSKGGGFGYT
16	TRBV7-2	TRBJ2-7	once	ASSPRTGGGLASLQEY
12	TRBV6-6	TRBJ1-2	.	ASSRGTWDYGYT
13	TRBV10-2	TRBJ1-2	.	ASSELGVGGYGYT
15	TRBV29-1	TRBJ1-1	.	SALNPLDRSMNTEAF
15	TRBV10-3	TRBJ2-1	.	AISESMAGEDYNEQF
12	TRBV19	TRBJ1-3	.	ASSGPGQGNTIY
13	TRBV4-2	TRBJ1-2	.	ASSQLLAANYGYT
10	TRBV5-4	TRBJ1-1	few	ASSNLNTEAF
11	TRBV29-1	TRBJ1-4	.	SFSNGGREKLF
10	TRBV1	TRBJ1-1	.	TSSLWGPEAF